Below, 26 T cell receptor beta chains from the same sample are listed, as sequenced in a study of T cell clones after liver transplantation. Clones were sequenced by immunoSEQ multiplex PCR, and TCRdb holds only the in-frame ones, with some missing. The table includes about 20,000 clones, about four fifths detected once. Sequencing used CD8+ T cells from blood, obtained about 56 months after liver transplant. The receptor source for this set is a human patient who received a liver transplant. Some of the T cells may derive from the graft donor.

There are a few counts of this clone. The J gene is TRBJ1-6, the V gene TRBV6-5, with 8 bases aligning to TRBD1. Trimming at V came to 10 bases and at J to 9 bases, leaving 5 bases not matched to a gene. Germline assignment: CDR1 MNHEY and CDR2 SVGAGI. This CDR3 spans 12 amino acids. The CDR3 region is CATTGGGSPLHF. CDR3 DNA sequence: TGTGCCACCACAGGGGGGGGTTCACCCCTCCACTTT.

This chain uses TRBV14 with TRBJ1-2; 8 bases fit TRBD1. The CDR3 consists of 14 residues. Germline V gene sequence: CDR1 SGHDN, CDR2 FVKESK. V was pared by 7 bases and J by 4 bases, with 8 bases of the junction left unmatched. In nucleotides, the CDR3 is TGTGCCAGCACCAAGACAGGGGTGAGCTATGGCTACACCTTC. Translation gives CASTKTGVSYGYTF.

This clone showed up just a few times. Relative to the germline gene, one junction end is altered; a read error may explain this. In DNA form, the CDR3 reads TGTGCTAGCAGCTTAGCGCTTCGACTAGCGGGGGCACGGGAAGAGACCCAGTACTTC. Translated: CASSLALRLAGAREETQYF. V gene TRBV7-7 combines with J gene TRBJ2-5; 12 bases line up with TRBD2. The length of the CDR3 is 19 residues. In germline, CDR1 is SSHAT, CDR2 FNYEAQ (reference sequence). Complete variable domain (other parts from reference TRBV7-7 and TRBJ2-5): GAGVSQSPRYKVTKRGQDVTLRCDPISSHATLYWYQQALGQGPEFLTYFNYEAQPDKSGLPSDRFSAERPEGSISTLTIQRTEQRDSAMYRCASSLALRLAGAREETQYFGPGTRLLVL.

This chain links TRBV2 with TRBJ1-6, with 9 bases identical to TRBD1. This CDR3 is built from 15 residues. The germline V gene encodes CDR1 SNHLY and CDR2 FYNNEI. V dropped 7 bases and J dropped 7; count of bases not matched to a gene: 8. The CDR3: CASNTDRGFNSPLHF. The CDR3 coding sequence is TGTGCCAGCAATACTGACAGGGGGTTCAATTCACCCCTCCACTTT. Combining the CDR3 with reference TRBV2 and TRBJ1-6 gives the whole variable domain EPEVTQTPSHQVTQMGQEVILRCVPISNHLYFYWYRQILGQKVEFLVSFYNNEISEKSEIFDDQFSVERPDGSNFTLKIRSTKLEDSAMYFCASNTDRGFNSPLHFGNGTRLTVT.

Only a few counts were recorded for this clone. In the same sample, other DNA sequences code for this CDR3. V is TRBV5-6 and J is TRBJ2-7; D possibly matches TRBD1 or TRBD2 (5 bases each). From germline, CDR1 is SGHDT and CDR2 YYEEEE. The CDR3 spans 13 residues. Trimming took off 0 bases at V and 2 bases at J, with 6 bases between the two ends. CDR3 amino acids: CASSLGDPYEQYF. The CDR3 DNA reads TGTGCCAGCAGCTTGGGGGACCCCTACGAGCAGTACTTC.

This chain's CDR3 is CASSTATNEKLFF. Written as DNA, the CDR3 is TGTGCCAGCAGCACGGCAACTAATGAAAAACTGTTTTTT. The chain combines TRBV7-2 with TRBJ1-4; D is unresolved. The CDR3 extends over 13 amino acids. V lost 5 bases and J 0 bases, leaving 4 bases between the germline ends. Germline CDR1 SGHTA, CDR2 FQGNSA.

This clone was detected only once. This rearrangement joins TRBV7-6 to TRBJ2-1, with 8 bases that match TRBD2. Looked up from germline, CDR1 is SGHVS and CDR2 is FNYEAQ. The V segment lost 1 base and the J segment 7 bases; nucleotides outside the gene matches: 6. The CDR3 has 15 amino acids. The CDR3 loop is CASSLETSDRNEQFF. The CDR3 DNA sequence: TGTGCCAGCAGCTTAGAGACTAGCGATCGTAATGAGCAGTTCTTC. The full variable domain, with the rest looked up from reference TRBV7-6 and TRBJ2-1, is GAGVSQSPRYKVTKRGQDVALRCDPISGHVSLYWYRQALGQGPEFLTYFNYEAQQDKSGLPNDRFSAERPEGSISTLTIQRTEQRDSAMYRCASSLETSDRNEQFFGPGTRLTVL.

This rearrangement joins TRBV9 to TRBJ2-7; D call uncertain. Trimming left V 3 bases short and J 3 bases short, with 13 bases between. This CDR3 is built from 14 residues. The germline V gene encodes CDR1 SGDLS and CDR2 YYNGEE. This chain's CDR3 is CASSAGFSYYEQYF. CDR3 nucleotides: TGTGCCAGCAGCGCAGGATTCTCTTACTACGAGCAGTACTTC.

This chain links TRBV4-1 with TRBJ2-7, with 10 bases aligning to TRBD1. Germline loops: CDR1 MGHRA, CDR2 YSYEKL. J was trimmed by 4 bases and V by 3 bases; bases with no gene match: 6. There are 15 residues in the CDR3. The CDR3, as DNA: TGCGCCAGCAGCCACTCGGGGACAGGGGCATACGAGCAGTACTTC. It translates to CASSHSGTGAYEQYF.

Ten or more counts support this clone. V usage is TRBV6-5 and J usage is TRBJ1-2, with a tentative D call TRBD1 (5 bases). The germline CDR1 and CDR2 sequences are MNHEY and SVGAGI. V was pared by 5 bases and J by 4 bases, with 17 bases between. The CDR3 is 15 residues long. CDR3 bases: TGTGCCAGCAGTCTCCGGGGGGTAGGGGCCTATGGCTACACCTTC. The encoded protein is CASSLRGVGAYGYTF.

The chain couples TRBV29-1 to TRBJ2-3; possibly TRBD2 for D (6 bases). Germline V CDR1 and CDR2: SQVTM, ANQGSEA. Trimming removed 4 bases at V and 0 bases at J, with 11 bases between. The CDR3 is 14 residues long. This chain's CDR3 is CSVAGTQSTDTQYF. As DNA, the CDR3 is TGCAGCGTTGCCGGGACTCAGAGCACAGATACGCAGTATTTT.

The V call is TRBV7-9, the J call TRBJ2-7; tentative D call: TRBD1 (6 bases). CDR1 and CDR2 from the germline V gene are SEHNR and FQNEAQ (reference sequence). There are 12 residues in the CDR3. Trimming took 2 bases from V and 6 from J, leaving 8 bases between them. The CDR3 spells CASSLQGSEQYF. In DNA, the CDR3 is TGTGCCAGCAGCTTACAGGGGAGCGAGCAGTACTTC.

This clone was picked up a small number of times. At one boundary the junction diverges from the germline segment, which might be a read error. V and J are TRBV5-6 and TRBJ2-2, with a possible D match to TRBD2 (6 bases). Germline-derived CDR1 and CDR2 are SGHDT and YYEEEE. The CDR3 covers 11 residues. CDR3 DNA: TGTGCCAGCAGCCGACTCGGGGGAGCTGTTTTT. Translating gives CASSRLGGAVF.

CDR3: CASSLAGGTGYEQYF. CDR3 bases: TGCGCCAGCAGCTTGGCCGGGGGGACGGGCTACGAGCAGTACTTC. The chain combines TRBV5-1 with TRBJ2-7, with TRBD2 identical over 7 bases. Trimming at V came to 0 bases and at J to 3 bases, leaving 6 bases not matched to a gene. This CDR3 is built from 15 residues. Per germline, CDR1 SGHRS and CDR2 YFSETQ. Together with reference TRBV5-1 and TRBJ2-7, the CDR3 gives the full variable domain: KAGVTQTPRYLIKTRGQQVTLSCSPISGHRSVSWYQQTPGQGLQFLFEYFSETQRNKGNFPGRFSGRQFSNSRSEMNVSTLELGDSALYLCASSLAGGTGYEQYFGPGTRLTVT.

The rearrangement links TRBV6-7 to TRBJ2-3, with 7 nucleotides matching TRBD2. TRBV6-7 is an ORF for which the function is uncertain. V gave up 2 bases and J gave up 0 bases; unmatched junction bases: 2. The CDR3 totals 15 residues. DNA of the CDR3: TGTGCCAGCAGTTACATGCGGGGGAGCACAGATACGCAGTATTTT. Protein product: CASSYMRGSTDTQYF.

This clone was seen only a few times. The rearrangement links TRBV6-5 to TRBJ2-7; the match to TRBD1 covers 7 bases. In germline, CDR1 is MNHEY, CDR2 SVGAGI. V dropped 8 bases and J dropped 5; count of bases not matched to a gene: 9. The CDR3 length is 13 residues. CDR3 region: CASDVGQTNEQYF. The CDR3 nucleotides read TGTGCCAGCGACGTGGGACAGACCAACGAGCAGTACTTC.

Worth noting for this clone: A read error may be the cause here, since a much bigger clone is one base away. The rearrangement uses TRBV6-4 and TRBJ2-2; perhaps TRBD1 as D (5 bases). The CDR3 loop spans 13 amino acids. CDR1 is MRHNA, CDR2 SNTAGT, per germline. Trimming removed 2 bases from V and 4 bases from J, with 5 bases in between. The CDR3 DNA follows: TGTGCCAGCAGTGACAGGGGCACCGGGGAGCTGTTTTTT. Translating it yields CASSDRGTGELFF.

This chain links TRBV19 with TRBJ1-6; 8 positions match TRBD1. This CDR3 has 17 residues. The germline V gene has CDR1 LNHDA and CDR2 SQIVND (reference sequence). J lost 10 bases, V lost 5 bases, and 16 bases had no gene match. The CDR3 here is CASSYGLDRDPKSPLHF. The CDR3 nucleotides are TGTGCCAGTAGTTACGGCCTGGACAGGGACCCTAAGTCACCCCTCCACTTT.

Remarks on this clone: The junction departs from the called germline gene at one end, perhaps through a read error. The V gene is TRBV19, the J gene TRBJ2-7; D ambiguous. Germline V gene data show CDR1 as LNHDA and CDR2 as SQIVND (reference sequence). The CDR3 consists of 13 residues. The CDR3 region has the DNA TGTGCCAGTAGCATAGGACGGTCCTACGAGCAGTACTTC. Protein sequence: CASSIGRSYEQYF.

This clone appeared once. The DNA of the CDR3 is TGTGCCTGGGGCACAGGGGGAGAGACCCAGTACTTC. As protein: CAWGTGGETQYF. The chain combines TRBV30 with TRBJ2-5, with 8 bases aligning to TRBD1. Germline V gene lookup returns CDR1 GTSNPN and CDR2 SVGIG (reference sequence). This CDR3 is built from 12 residues. V lost 5 bases and J lost 4; bases outside the gene matches: 3.

By share, this clone ranks as medium-sized. The chain combines TRBV28 with TRBJ2-7; D might be TRBD1 (6 bases). Trimming cost V 2 bases and J 6 bases, with 14 bases left between them. This CDR3 has 14 residues. CDR1 is MDHEN, CDR2 SYDVKM, per germline. DNA for the CDR3: TGTGCCAGCAGTTTACTGGGGGCGGGTGCCGAGCAGTACTTC. Its translation: CASSLLGAGAEQYF.

The DNA of the CDR3 is TGTGCCAGCAGAGACACCGGGACAAATTTCTACGAGCAGTACTTC. It is translated as CASRDTGTNFYEQYF. The chain combines TRBV14 with TRBJ2-7; D might be TRBD1 (6 bases). The CDR3 loop spans 15 amino acids. Germline-derived CDR1 and CDR2 are SGHDN and FVKESK. Trimming left V 6 bases short and J 3 bases short, with 18 bases between.

A few counts support this clone. V is TRBV27 and J is TRBJ1-1; D not certain. The CDR3 contains 15 residues. The ends were cut back, 0 bases at V and 6 bases at J, with 14 bases in the middle. Germline loops: CDR1 MNHEY, CDR2 SMNVEV (reference sequence). CDR3 sequence reads: CASSLSTGVRAEAFF. Here the CDR3 DNA reads TGTGCCAGCAGTTTATCGACCGGGGTCCGCGCTGAAGCTTTCTTT.

This clone came up once. The V gene is TRBV4-1, the J gene TRBJ1-5; D gene unclear. The CDR3 contains 15 residues. V was cut by 1 base and J by 6 bases, with 13 bases left in between. Germline assignment: CDR1 MGHRA and CDR2 YSYEKL. The CDR3 coding sequence is TGCGCCAGCAGCCAAGTCTCAAGCAGTCTTCAGCCCCAGCATTTT. The encoded protein is CASSQVSSSLQPQHF.

This clone is termed medium-sized. The chain employs TRBV5-4 and TRBJ1-1, with 7 bases fitting TRBD1. V dropped 9 bases and J dropped 1; count of bases not matched to a gene: 6. Germline V lookup: CDR1 SGHNT, CDR2 YYREEE (reference sequence). This CDR3 region has 13 residues. CDR3 in amino acids: CATRTGGNTEAFF. The CDR3 nucleotides are TGTGCCACTAGGACAGGAGGGAACACTGAAGCTTTCTTT.

The chain combines TRBV18 with TRBJ2-3, with 13 positions matching TRBD2. Trimming removed 2 bases from V and 5 bases from J; junction bases left unmatched: 7. This CDR3 is 17 amino acids long. Germline V lookup: CDR1 KGHSH, CDR2 LQKENI. The CDR3 DNA follows: TGTGCCAGCTCACCAGAGGGACTAGCGGGGAGGAGAGATACGCAGTATTTT. Translated: CASSPEGLAGRRDTQYF.